A single sample gave rise to the 24 T cell receptor beta chains below, sequenced in a study of blood T cell repertoires in COVID-19 (dated by TCRdb to 2019 to 2021). Library method: the immunoSEQ multiplex PCR assay. TCRdb mirrors the immuneACCESS table, restricted to in-frame sequences. Some clones are absent from its copies; in checked studies, under half trace to an unresolved V gene, and the reason for the others is unknown. The sample has about 210,000 clones on record, less than 90% of them singletons. Approximately 1.6% of the sample rests with the top ten. The specimen sequenced was peripheral blood. These receptors were collected from an older man with acute or convalescent COVID-19.

This chain uses TRBV5-5 with TRBJ1-2, with D tentatively TRBD1 (6 bases). V was clipped by 2 bases and J by 0 bases, with 11 bases between them. The V gene's germline CDR1 is SGHKS and CDR2 YYEKEE (reference sequence). The CDR3 loop spans 15 amino acids. The CDR3 here is CASSLSGVPNYGYTF. The CDR3 DNA is TGTGCCAGCAGCTTATCAGGGGTTCCTAACTATGGCTACACCTTC.

V gene TRBV19 combines with J gene TRBJ2-4; D unclear. CDR1 and CDR2 (germline): LNHDA, SQIVND (reference sequence). The CDR3 is made up of 13 amino acids. Trimming left V 9 bases short and J 6 bases short, with 15 bases between. This CDR3 is CASQQSQGNIQYF. Here the CDR3 DNA reads TGTGCCAGCCAACAGAGTCAAGGAAACATTCAGTACTTC.

CDR3: CASSVRASEQETQYF. The CDR3 region has the DNA TGTGCCAGCAGCGTCCGAGCTAGCGAGCAAGAGACCCAGTACTTC. V is TRBV2 and J is TRBJ2-5, with D possibly matching TRBD2 (6 bases). The CDR3 is 15 residues long. Germline CDR1 reads SNHLY; CDR2 reads FYNNEI. V was shortened by 6 bases and J by 2 bases, with 16 bases between the two germline ends.

With respect to this clone: Other DNA variants within this sample encode the same CDR3. The gene calls are TRBV7-2 and TRBJ2-5, with 12 bases fitting TRBD1. Trimming cost V 0 bases and J 4 bases; bases outside gene matches: 3. CDR3 length: 16 amino acids. The germline gives CDR1 SGHTA, CDR2 FQGNSA. The CDR3, as DNA: TGTGCCAGCAGCTTAGCAGGGACAGGGGGCGGAGAGACCCAGTACTTC. As protein: CASSLAGTGGGETQYF.

The V call is TRBV11-1, the J call TRBJ2-2, with D tentatively TRBD2 (5 bases). The germline gives CDR1 SGHAT, CDR2 FQDESV (reference sequence). Trimming stripped 5 bases from V and 7 bases from J, with 11 bases between. The CDR3 consists of 13 residues. CDR3 in amino acids: CASSPLAGGELFF. Written as DNA, the CDR3 is TGTGCCAGCAGCCCCTTGGCGGGCGGGGAGCTGTTTTTT.

This clone showed up just a few times. The junction does not match germline at one end; this may be a read error. The chain employs TRBV16 and TRBJ2-6; D uncertain. Looked up from germline, CDR1 is KGHSY and CDR2 is FQNENV. This CDR3 region has 15 residues. CDR3 amino acids: CASGHAGSGANVLTF. CDR3 nucleotide sequence: TGTGCCAGCGGCCACGCCGGCTCTGGGGCCAACGTCCTGACTTTC. The full variable domain, with the rest looked up from reference TRBV16 and TRBJ2-6, is GEEVAQTPKHLVRGEGQKAKLYCAPIKGHSYVFWYQQVLKNEFKFLISFQNENVFDETGMPKERFSAKCLPNSPCSLEIQATKLEDSAVYFCASGHAGSGANVLTFGAGSRLTVL.

This sequence joins TRBV7-2 and TRBJ2-5; no definite D call. Germline CDR1 is SGHTA and CDR2 is FQGNSA. Trimming removed 3 bases from V and 5 bases from J, with 10 bases in between. This CDR3 is built from 13 residues. The CDR3, as DNA: TGTGCCAGCAGCTTGCGGTACGCGGAGACCCAGTACTTC. It specifies CASSLRYAETQYF.

The chain joins TRBV11-2 to TRBJ1-1; 10 nucleotides line up with TRBD1. The germline CDR1 and CDR2 sequences are SGHAT and FQNNGV. V was clipped by 3 bases and J by 0 bases; unmatched bases: 1. The CDR3 totals 15 residues. In DNA, the CDR3 is TGTGCCAGCAGCTTCGGGACAGGGGTGAACACTGAAGCTTTCTTT. This codes for CASSFGTGVNTEAFF.

The rearrangement links TRBV9 to TRBJ2-1; TRBD2 matches 7 bases. The CDR3 contains 16 residues. Germline V CDR1 and CDR2: SGDLS, YYNGEE. V trimming: 0 bases; J trimming: 7 bases; junction bases outside the gene matches: 10. The CDR3 DNA reads TGTGCCAGCAGCGTAGATGCGGGAGCTTATGGGAATGAGCAGTTCTTC. Residues: CASSVDAGAYGNEQFF.

The chain employs TRBV6-5 and TRBJ1-1, with 8 bases identical to TRBD1. The V and J ends lost 3 bases and 7 bases, in that order; junction bases with no gene match: 4. Per germline, CDR1 MNHEY and CDR2 SVGAGI. There are 13 residues in the CDR3. CDR3: CASSYTTGGEAFF. The CDR3 DNA is TGTGCCAGCAGTTATACAACAGGGGGTGAAGCTTTCTTT.

This clone showed up just once. V is TRBV25-1 and J is TRBJ2-1, with no clear D. The CDR3 is made up of 13 amino acids. Germline lookup yields CDR1 MGHDK and CDR2 SYGVNS. Between the trimmed V and J ends, which lost 7 bases and 5 bases, there was a span of 12 bases. The CDR3 loop reads CASKSLEDNEQFF. The CDR3 region has the DNA TGTGCCAGCAAATCCCTAGAGGACAATGAGCAGTTCTTC.

This sequence joins TRBV7-9 and TRBJ2-7; D might be TRBD2 (7 bases). V was shortened by 3 bases and J by 2 bases, with 11 bases between the two germline ends. Germline V lookup: CDR1 SEHNR, CDR2 FQNEAQ (reference sequence). The CDR3 runs to 14 residues. CDR3 nucleotide sequence: TGTGCCAGCAGCTTGGGGGGGCAGGCCTACGAGCAGTACTTC. This sequence encodes CASSLGGQAYEQYF.

The chain employs TRBV9 and TRBJ2-3; 7 bases are a match to TRBD2. The V and J ends lost 4 bases and 0 bases, in that order; junction bases with no gene match: 8. Germline V gene sequence: CDR1 SGDLS, CDR2 YYNGEE. This CDR3 spans 16 amino acids. The CDR3 is CASSSGGGFSTDTQYF. CDR3 nucleotides: TGTGCCAGCAGCTCGGGAGGTGGCTTTAGCACAGATACGCAGTATTTT.

V usage is TRBV6-5 and J usage is TRBJ1-5, with TRBD1 identical over 8 bases. Germline CDR1 MNHEY, CDR2 SVGAGI. V shed 8 bases, J shed 1 base, and the junction held 4 bases outside the gene matches. The CDR3 is 14 amino acids. CDR3: CASLTGGSNQPQHF. In DNA form, the CDR3 reads TGTGCCAGCCTAACAGGGGGGAGCAATCAGCCCCAGCATTTT.

This clone was counted between two and nine times. The V call is TRBV5-8, the J call TRBJ1-2; the D gene is possibly TRBD1 (6 bases). CDR1 SGHTS and CDR2 YDEGEE come from the germline V gene. V gave up 3 bases and J gave up 0 bases, with 12 bases separating them. The length of the CDR3 is 15 residues. The CDR3 coding sequence is TGTGCCAGCAGCTCCCGACAGGCGGCTAACTATGGCTACACCTTC. Translating it yields CASSSRQAANYGYTF.

The rearrangement uses TRBV28 and TRBJ2-7; TRBD1 might be the D (5 bases). Trimming stripped 4 bases from V and 1 base from J, with 8 bases between. This CDR3 has 13 residues. The germline V gene encodes CDR1 MDHEN and CDR2 SYDVKM. The CDR3 loop is CASSSRVSYEQYF. CDR3 coding DNA: TGTGCCAGCAGTTCCAGGGTATCCTACGAGCAGTACTTC. Full variable domain (remainder filled in from reference TRBV28 and TRBJ2-7): DVKVTQSSRYLVKRTGEKVFLECVQDMDHENMFWYRQDPGLGLRLIYFSYDVKMKEKGDIPEGYSVSREKKERFSLILESASTNQTSMYLCASSSRVSYEQYFGPGTRLTVT.

The V call is TRBV7-3, the J call TRBJ2-2, with D unresolved. Looked up from germline, CDR1 is SGHTA and CDR2 is FQGTGA. The CDR3 covers 15 residues. Trimming removed 7 bases at V and 0 bases at J, with 12 bases between. This CDR3 reads CASTLGVANTGELFF. In nucleotides, the CDR3 is TGTGCCAGCACCCTAGGAGTAGCGAACACCGGGGAGCTGTTTTTT.

V usage is TRBV7-3 and J usage is TRBJ1-1; D is undetermined. The CDR3 is 13 amino acids. The germline V and J ends were trimmed by 5 bases and 1 base, with 8 bases remaining between them. Germline values: CDR1 SGHTA, CDR2 FQGTGA. In DNA form, the CDR3 reads TGTGCCAGCAGCCTGAACTCGAACACTGAAGCTTTCTTT. Residues: CASSLNSNTEAFF.

This clone appeared a few times. The chain couples TRBV19 to TRBJ1-5, with TRBD1 as a possible D gene (6 bases). Germline CDR1 and CDR2: LNHDA and SQIVND (reference sequence). The V gene lost 9 bases and the J gene lost 3 bases, with 15 bases spanning the gap. The CDR3 extends over 14 amino acids. The CDR3 coding sequence is TGTGCCAGCCTCGAGGGGGGGCCCAATCAGCCCCAGCATTTT. It is translated as CASLEGGPNQPQHF.

Written as DNA, the CDR3 is TGTGCCAGCAGCTTCGCAGCGAACACCGGGGAGCTGTTTTTT. As protein: CASSFAANTGELFF. The chain links TRBV7-3 to TRBJ2-2; D gene uncertain. The CDR3 runs to 14 residues. Germline V lookup: CDR1 SGHTA, CDR2 FQGTGA. V was pared by 3 bases and J by 0 bases, with 5 bases between.

This chain joins TRBV7-9 and TRBJ2-7, with TRBD2 as a possible D gene (6 bases). The CDR3 loop spans 12 amino acids. V was cut by 8 bases and J by 1 base, with 9 bases left in between. Germline loops: CDR1 SEHNR, CDR2 FQNEAQ (reference sequence). Written as DNA, the CDR3 is TGTGCCAGCCGGAGCGGGTCCTACGAGCAGTACTTC. It is translated as CASRSGSYEQYF.

This sequence joins TRBV7-9 and TRBJ1-2; a weak D match, TRBD1 (5 bases). The CDR3 runs to 14 residues. The germline V and J ends were trimmed by 7 bases and 3 bases, with 15 bases remaining between them. Germline V gene lookup returns CDR1 SEHNR and CDR2 FQNEAQ (reference sequence). The DNA of the CDR3 is TGTGCCAGCACCCGGGGAGGGGCTGACTATGGCTACACCTTC. It yields the protein CASTRGGADYGYTF.

V and J are TRBV7-2 and TRBJ1-6; 10 bases match TRBD1. Germline loops: CDR1 SGHTA, CDR2 FQGNSA. The CDR3 covers 15 residues. Trimming took 5 bases from V and 9 from J; bases not matched to a gene: 7. The CDR3 DNA is TGTGCCAGCAGCCCCAGACAGGGGGCAGGTTCACCCCTCCACTTT. Translation: CASSPRQGAGSPLHF.

The chain recombines TRBV12-3 or TRBV12-4 with TRBJ2-1; 9 bases fit TRBD1. This CDR3 contains 13 residues. V trimming: 5 bases; J trimming: 9 bases; junction bases outside the gene matches: 5. The CDR3 nucleotides read TGTGCCAGCAGTCAACAGGGGGCGGGTGAGCAGTTCTTC. This gives the protein CASSQQGAGEQFF.